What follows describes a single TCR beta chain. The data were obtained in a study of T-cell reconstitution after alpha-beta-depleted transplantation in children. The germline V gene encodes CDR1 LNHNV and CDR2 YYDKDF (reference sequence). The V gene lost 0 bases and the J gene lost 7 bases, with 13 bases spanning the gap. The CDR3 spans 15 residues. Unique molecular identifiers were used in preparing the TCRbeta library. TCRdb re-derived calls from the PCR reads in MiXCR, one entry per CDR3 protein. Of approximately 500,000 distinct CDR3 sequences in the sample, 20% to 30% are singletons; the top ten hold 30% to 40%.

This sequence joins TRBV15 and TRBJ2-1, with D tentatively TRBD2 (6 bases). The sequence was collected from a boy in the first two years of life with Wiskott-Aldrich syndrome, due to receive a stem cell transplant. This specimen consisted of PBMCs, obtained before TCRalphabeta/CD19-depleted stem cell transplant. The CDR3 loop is CATSREGLGENEQFF. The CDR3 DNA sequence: TGTGCCACCAGCAGAGAGGGACTGGGGGAAAATGAGCAGTTCTTC.